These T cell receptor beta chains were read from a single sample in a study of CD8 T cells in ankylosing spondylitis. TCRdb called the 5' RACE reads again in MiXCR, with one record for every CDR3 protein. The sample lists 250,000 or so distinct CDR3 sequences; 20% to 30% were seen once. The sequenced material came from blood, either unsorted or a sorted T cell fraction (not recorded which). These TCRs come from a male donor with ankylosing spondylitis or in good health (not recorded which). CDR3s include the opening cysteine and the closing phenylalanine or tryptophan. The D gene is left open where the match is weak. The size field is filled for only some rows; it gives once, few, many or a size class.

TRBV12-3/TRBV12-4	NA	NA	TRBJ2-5	TGTGCCAGCAGCCAAATAGGGGAGACCCAGTACTTC	CASSQIGETQYF
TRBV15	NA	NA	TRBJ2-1	TGTGCCACCAGCAGACCTTTGGGGGCACTCTACAATGAGCAGTTCTTC	CATSRPLGALYNEQFF
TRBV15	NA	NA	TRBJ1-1	TGTGCCACCAGCAGAGTCGTGGGGTTAGGTGAAGCTTTCTTT	CATSRVVGLGEAFF
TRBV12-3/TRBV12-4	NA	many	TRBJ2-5	TGTGCCAGCAGTTTCGGGCCGACGGTGGGAGAGACCCAGTACTTC	CASSFGPTVGETQYF
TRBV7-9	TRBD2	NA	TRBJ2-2	TGTGCCAGCAGCCCCCGGGGGACTATCTTTACCGGGGAGCTGTTTTTT	CASSPRGTIFTGELFF
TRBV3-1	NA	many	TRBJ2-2	TGTGCCAGCAGCCTCCTCGACGGGGAGCTGTTTTTT	CASSLLDGELFF
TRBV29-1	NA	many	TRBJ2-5	TGCAGCGTTGCAATGGAGGCCCAGTACTTC	CSVAMEAQYF
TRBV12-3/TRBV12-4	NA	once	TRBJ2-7	TGTGCCAGCAGTTGGGGTGTGGGTCCCTACGAGCAGTACTTC	CASSWGVGPYEQYF
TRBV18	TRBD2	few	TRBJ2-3	TGTGCCAGCCTACTAGCGGGGCGAACAGATACGCAGTATTTT	CASLLAGRTDTQYF
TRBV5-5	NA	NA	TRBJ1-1	TGTGCCAGCAGCTCATATCAGAGGGCTGAAGCTTTCTTT	CASSSYQRAEAFF
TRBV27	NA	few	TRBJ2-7	TGTGCCAGCAGGACGTTATCTTCTGGCTACGAGCAGTACTTC	CASRTLSSGYEQYF
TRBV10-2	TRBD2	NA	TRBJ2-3	TGCGCCAGCAGTGTGGGGGCGGGGGGGACCACAGATACGCAGTATTTT	CASSVGAGGTTDTQYF
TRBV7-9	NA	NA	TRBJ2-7	TGTGCCAGCAGCCGCCCAAAGGGCTACTCCTACGAGCAGTACTTC	CASSRPKGYSYEQYF
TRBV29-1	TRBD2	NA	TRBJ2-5	TGCAGCGTGAGACTAGCGGGGGGGCGAGAGACCCAGTACTTC	CSVRLAGGRETQYF
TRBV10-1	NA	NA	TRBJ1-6	TGCGCCAGCAGTGAAGCTGGGGGGCAATCACCCCTCCACTTT	CASSEAGGQSPLHF
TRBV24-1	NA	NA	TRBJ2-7	TGTGCCACCAGTGATGCCGGGACGGACTTCTACGAGCAGTACTTC	CATSDAGTDFYEQYF
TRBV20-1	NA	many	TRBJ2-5	TGCAGTGCTAGAGAAGAGGCAGGGGGGCCTAAAGAGACCCAGTACTTC	CSAREEAGGPKETQYF
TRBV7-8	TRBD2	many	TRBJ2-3	TGTGCCAGCAGCTATACATTAGCGGGGGGGCTGTTTGATACGCAGTATTTT	CASSYTLAGGLFDTQYF
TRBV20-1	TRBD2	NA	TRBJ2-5	TGCAGTGCTAGATCGCGGGGGGGCCGAGAGACCCAGTACTTC	CSARSRGGRETQYF
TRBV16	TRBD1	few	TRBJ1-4	TGTGCCAGCAGCCAATCATCAGGACAGGGTGTCCAAAAACTGTTTTTT	CASSQSSGQGVQKLFF
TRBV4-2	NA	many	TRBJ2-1	TGTGCCAGCAGTCCACCCTGGGACAAAAGCCGTTACAGCTCCTACAATGAGCAGTTCTTC	CASSPPWDKSRYSSYNEQFF
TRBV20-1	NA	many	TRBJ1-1	TGCAGTGCCAAACGGACAACTGAAGCTTTCTTT	CSAKRTTEAFF
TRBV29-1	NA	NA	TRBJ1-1	TGCAGCGTTGAAGGACGATCGAACACTGAAGCTTTCTTT	CSVEGRSNTEAFF
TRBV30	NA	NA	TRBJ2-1	TGTGCCTGGAGTGTAGATAATGAGCAGTTCTTC	CAWSVDNEQFF
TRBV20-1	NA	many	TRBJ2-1	TGCAGTGCTGGCCGGGTCCTTCTATACAATGAGCAGTTCTTC	CSAGRVLLYNEQFF
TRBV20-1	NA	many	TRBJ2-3	TGCAGTGCTAGTGACAGCACAGATACGCAGTATTTT	CSASDSTDTQYF
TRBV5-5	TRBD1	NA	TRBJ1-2	TGTGCCAGCAGTATCAGGGGGCCTGGCTATGGCTACACCTTC	CASSIRGPGYGYTF
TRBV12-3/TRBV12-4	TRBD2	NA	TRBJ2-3	TGTGCCAGCCACCCTAGCGGAATAGGAGATACGCAGTATTTT	CASHPSGIGDTQYF
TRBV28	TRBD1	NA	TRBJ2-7	TGTGCCACCGGGGACAGGGTCACCTACGAGCAGTACTTC	CATGDRVTYEQYF
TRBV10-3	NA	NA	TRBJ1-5	TGTGCCATCAGTGAGTCGGGGAGGGGGAACCATCAGCCCCAGCATTTT	CAISESGRGNHQPQHF
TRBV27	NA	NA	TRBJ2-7	TGTGCCAGCAGCCGAACAGGTCGTACCTACGAGCAGTACTTC	CASSRTGRTYEQYF
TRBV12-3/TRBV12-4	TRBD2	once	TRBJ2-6	TGTGCCAGCAGGATGCGACGCGGGGGTGCTGGGGCCAACGTCCTGACTTTC	CASRMRRGGAGANVLTF
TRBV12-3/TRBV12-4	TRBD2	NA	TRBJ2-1	TGTGCGTCCCAGGGGCTAGCGGGATACAATGAGCAGTTCTTC	CASQGLAGYNEQFF
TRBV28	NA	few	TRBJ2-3	TGTGCCAGCAGTCCCCACGGGATAGATCAAGATACGCAGTATTTT	CASSPHGIDQDTQYF
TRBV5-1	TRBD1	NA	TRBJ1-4	TGCGCCAGCAGGCCGGGGACAGGGAAAGAAAAACTGTTTTTT	CASRPGTGKEKLFF
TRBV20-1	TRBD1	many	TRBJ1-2	TGCAGTGCTGACAGACAGGGGGCGAGTGATGGCTATGGCTACACCTTC	CSADRQGASDGYGYTF
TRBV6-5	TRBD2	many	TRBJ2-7	TGTGCCAGCAGTTACTTGCCGTCCGGGGGGGTGCGCTACGAGCAGTACTTC	CASSYLPSGGVRYEQYF
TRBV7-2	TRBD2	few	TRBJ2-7	TGTGCCAGCAGCCCGACTAGCTTTGGGTACGAGCAGTACTTC	CASSPTSFGYEQYF
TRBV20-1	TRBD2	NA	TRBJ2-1	TGCAGTGCTCGCAACCCGGGACTAACTAATGAGCAGTTCTTC	CSARNPGLTNEQFF
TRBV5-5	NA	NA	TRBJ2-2	TGTGCCAGCAGCTTCGGGGGTTCCGCCGGGGAGCTGTTTTTT	CASSFGGSAGELFF
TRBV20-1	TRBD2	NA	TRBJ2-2	TGCAGTGCTCCGACTAGCGGGAGGGTCACCGGGGAGCTGTTTTTT	CSAPTSGRVTGELFF
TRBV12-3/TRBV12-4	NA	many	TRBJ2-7	TGTGCCAGCAGTTGGGTATTGACCTCCTACGAGCAGTACTTC	CASSWVLTSYEQYF
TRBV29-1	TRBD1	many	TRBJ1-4	TGCAGCGCAGGACAGGGGAGGGAAAAACTGTTTTTT	CSAGQGREKLFF
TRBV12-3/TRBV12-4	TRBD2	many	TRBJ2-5	TGTGCCAGCAGTCGAGGGAGGGGAGAGACCCAGTACTTC	CASSRGRGETQYF
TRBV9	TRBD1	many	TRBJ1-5	TGTGCCAGCAGCGCCGGGGGACAGGGCAATCAGCCCCAGCATTTT	CASSAGGQGNQPQHF
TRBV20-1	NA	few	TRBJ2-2	TGCAGTGCTAGAGACGGGAACACCGGGGAGCTGTTTTTT	CSARDGNTGELFF
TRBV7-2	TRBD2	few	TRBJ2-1	TGTGCCAGCAGCCACCGTACTAGCGGTGAGCAGTTCTTC	CASSHRTSGEQFF
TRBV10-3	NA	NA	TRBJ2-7	TGTGCCATCAGTGAGTCGTTCGAGCAGTACTTC	CAISESFEQYF
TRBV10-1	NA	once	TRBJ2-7	TGCGCCAGCAGTGAAGGCAGAAGCTACGAGCAGTACTTC	CASSEGRSYEQYF
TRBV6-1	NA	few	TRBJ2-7	TGTGCCAGCAGACCCCCGGGCAACAGGGCCGAGCAGTACTTC	CASRPPGNRAEQYF
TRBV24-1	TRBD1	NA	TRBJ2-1	TGTGCCACCAGCGCCGGGACAGGGTTCTACAATGAGCAGTTCTTC	CATSAGTGFYNEQFF